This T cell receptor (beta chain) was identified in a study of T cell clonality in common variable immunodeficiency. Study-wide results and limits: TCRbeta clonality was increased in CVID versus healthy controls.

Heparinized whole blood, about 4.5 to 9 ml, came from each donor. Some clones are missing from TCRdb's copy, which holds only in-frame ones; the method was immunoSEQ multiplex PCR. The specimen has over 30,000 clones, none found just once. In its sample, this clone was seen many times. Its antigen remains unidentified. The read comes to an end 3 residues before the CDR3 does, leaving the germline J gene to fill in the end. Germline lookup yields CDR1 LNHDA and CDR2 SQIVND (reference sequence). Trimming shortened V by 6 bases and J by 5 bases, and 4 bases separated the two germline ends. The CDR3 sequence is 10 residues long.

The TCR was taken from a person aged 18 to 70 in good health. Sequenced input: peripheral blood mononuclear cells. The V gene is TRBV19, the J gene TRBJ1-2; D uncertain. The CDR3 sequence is CASSGYGYTF. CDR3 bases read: TGTGCCAGTAGCGGGTATGGC. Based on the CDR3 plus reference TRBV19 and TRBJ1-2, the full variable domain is DGGITQSPKYLFRKEGQNVTLSCEQNLNHDAMYWYRQDPGQGLRLIYYSQIVNDFQKGDIAEGYSVSREKKESFPLTVTSAQKNPTAFYLCASSGYGYTFGSGTRLTVV.